This T cell receptor (beta chain) was sequenced for a study of cytomegalovirus exposure and HLA in healthy donors. Study conclusions and caveats: In vitro testing confirmed a few CMV-associated chains as specific for CMV antigens. Associated with cytomegalovirus, according to the listing, were some 150 TCR beta chains. For most TCR beta V segments, an earlier analysis put the productive rate at about 87% or about 30% of the time. Across donors, presence/absence analyses took sequencing depth to be roughly uniform.

To note about this clone: What it binds is unknown.

The PCR was carried out with 60 Vbeta primers and 13 Jbeta primers. Sequencing was performed with immunoSEQ multiplex PCR; in TCRdb, only in-frame clones are kept and a portion is missing. This repertoire shows 190,000 or so clones, about 83% found once; its top ten account for roughly a tenth. Unmatched junction bases numbered 8, after V lost 5 bases and J lost 4 bases. The CDR3 extends over 15 amino acids. The germline CDR1 and CDR2 sequences are SEHNR and FQNEAQ (reference sequence). The chain recombines TRBV7-9 with TRBJ1-5, with TRBD1 matching over 7 bases. The sequenced material came from PBMCs. The source is a woman aged 45 to 65 in good health and CMV-seropositive. The CDR3 here is CASSRQGGPNQPQHF. CDR3 DNA sequence: TGTGCCAGCAGCCGACAGGGCGGCCCGAATCAGCCCCAGCATTTT.